These 26 T cell receptor beta chains originate from one sample sequenced in a study of T cells after yellow fever vaccination. From the 5' RACE reads, TCRdb called clonotypes with MiXCR, one entry per CDR3 protein. This sample has over 300,000 distinct CDR3 sequences, with roughly 3.5% found just once. The sequencing here drew on PBMCs, taken on the day of the yellow fever booster vaccination. The receptors originated from a man aged 18 to 30 who received the YFV17D yellow fever vaccine.

This clonotype was counted at least ten times. This sequence joins TRBV29-1 and TRBJ1-2, with 10 bases aligning to TRBD1. The V gene end was trimmed by 4 bases and the J gene end by 10 bases; junction bases not matched to a gene: 9. Germline V CDR1 and CDR2: SQVTM, ANQGSEA. CDR3 length: 13 residues. The CDR3 protein is CSVGVGQGNSYTF. The CDR3 DNA reads TGCAGCGTTGGTGTGGGACAGGGGAATTCCTACACCTTC. Combining the CDR3 with reference TRBV29-1 and TRBJ1-2 gives the whole variable domain SAVISQKPSRDICQRGTSLTIQCQVDSQVTMMFWYRQQPGQSLTLIATANQGSEATYESGFVIDKFPISRPNLTFSTLTVSNMSPEDSSIYLCSVGVGQGNSYTFGSGTRLTVV.

The genes are TRBV5-5 and TRBJ1-4; D call uncertain. Trimming took off 1 base at V and 4 bases at J, with 5 bases between the two ends. CDR3 length equals 13 residues. Germline CDR1 is SGHKS and CDR2 is YYEKEE (reference sequence). In nucleotides, the CDR3 is TGTGCCAGCAGCTTGTGGGTTAATGAAAAACTGTTTTTT. This encodes CASSLWVNEKLFF.

Many counts were recorded for this clonotype. V usage is TRBV4-3 and J usage is TRBJ2-7, with D hard to call. This CDR3 has 13 amino acids. V was clipped by 6 bases and J by 0 bases, with 9 bases between them. Germline V lookup: CDR1 LGHNA, CDR2 YSLEER. The CDR3 sequence: CASSSERSYEQYF. In DNA form, the CDR3 reads TGCGCCAGCAGTTCTGAGCGCTCCTACGAGCAGTACTTC.

This clonotype was seen ten or more times. The chain joins TRBV7-7 to TRBJ2-2; D not certain. Germline-derived CDR1 and CDR2 are SSHAT and FNYEAQ (reference sequence). CDR3 size: 13 residues. The germline V and J ends were trimmed by 5 bases and 7 bases, with 11 bases remaining between them. The CDR3 sequence is CASSGQVGGELFF. Here the CDR3 DNA reads TGTGCCAGCAGCGGGCAGGTCGGCGGGGAGCTGTTTTTT.

V and J are TRBV3-1 and TRBJ2-3; D possibly corresponds to TRBD1 (6 bases). Trimming removed 4 bases from V and 6 bases from J, with 14 bases in between. This CDR3 is 14 amino acids long. The germline V gene encodes CDR1 LGHDT and CDR2 YNNKEL (reference sequence). CDR3 sequence (DNA): TGTGCCAGCAGCCCTGGACAGTTTTGGGATACGCAGTATTTT. This codes for CASSPGQFWDTQYF.

In this sample, this clonotype turned up many times. The chain links TRBV28 to TRBJ2-5; D might be TRBD2 (6 bases). Germline V gives CDR1 MDHEN, CDR2 SYDVKM. The ends were cut back, 2 bases at V and 0 bases at J, with 7 bases in the middle. This CDR3 has 14 residues. The CDR3 sequence is CASSLGEDQETQYF. The CDR3 DNA reads TGTGCCAGCAGTTTAGGGGAGGACCAAGAGACCCAGTACTTC.

This clonotype turned up a few times. This chain joins TRBV28 and TRBJ2-7; D unclear. The V end lost 5 bases, the J end lost 4 bases, and 9 bases lay between the germline ends. CDR3 length: 12 amino acids. Germline V lookup: CDR1 MDHEN, CDR2 SYDVKM. The chain's CDR3 is CASSPDPYEQYV. As DNA, the CDR3 is TGTGCCAGCAGTCCGGACCCATACGAGCAGTACGTC.

This clonotype was observed at least ten times. V gene TRBV7-3 combines with J gene TRBJ1-6; D call uncertain. This CDR3 contains 14 residues. Trimming took 6 bases from V and 7 from J, leaving 13 bases between them. In germline, CDR1 is SGHTA, CDR2 FQGTGA. CDR3: CASRPGSSNSPLHF. The CDR3 coding sequence is TGTGCCAGCAGGCCTGGAAGTTCGAATTCACCCCTCCACTTT.

This clonotype was seen ten or more times. CDR3 bases: TGTGCCAGCAGTTCCCCAACCGGCGCCGAGCAGTACTTC. Its protein product is CASSSPTGAEQYF. The chain employs TRBV6-5 and TRBJ2-7; D unresolved. CDR1 MNHEY and CDR2 SVGAGI come from the germline V gene. Between the trimmed V and J ends, which lost 4 bases and 6 bases, there was a span of 13 bases. The length of the CDR3 is 13 residues.

This clonotype was found many times. The chain is built from TRBV5-1 and TRBJ2-3, with 8 bases identical to TRBD2. Germline V lookup: CDR1 SGHRS, CDR2 YFSETQ. V lost 3 bases to trimming and J lost 4 bases; unmatched junction nucleotides: 4. The CDR3 has 14 amino acids. Here the CDR3 reads CASSSMTSADTQYF. CDR3 bases: TGCGCCAGCAGCTCGATGACTAGCGCAGATACGCAGTATTTT.

Details on this clonotype: A junction end diverges from the germline sequence, so it may reflect a read error. The V call is TRBV6-5, the J call TRBJ1-2; TRBD1 aligns across 10 bases. Per the germline V gene, CDR1 is MNHEY and CDR2 is SVGAGI. The CDR3 has 14 residues. The CDR3 DNA follows: TGTGCCAGCAGTTACGGGGGACAGGGGTATGGCCACACCTTC. Its translation: CASSYGGQGYGHTF.

The chain uses TRBV7-9 and TRBJ2-3; the D is unclear. Trimming left V 2 bases short and J 4 bases short, with 13 bases between. Germline V gene lookup returns CDR1 SEHNR and CDR2 FQNEAQ (reference sequence). CDR3 length: 15 amino acids. DNA of the CDR3: TGTGCCAGCAGCTTAAGCGAGGTGCTCCCAGATACGCAGTATTTT. It encodes CASSLSEVLPDTQYF.

This clonotype was picked up many times. The chain is built from TRBV5-1 and TRBJ2-5; D is possibly TRBD1 (6 bases). V lost 4 bases, J lost 2 bases, and 9 bases lay in between. From germline, CDR1 is SGHRS and CDR2 YFSETQ. This CDR3 spans 13 amino acids. The CDR3 DNA reads as TGCGCCAGCAGCGGTGGACAGCAAGAGACCCAGTACTTC. Translating gives CASSGGQQETQYF.

This clonotype showed up just a few times. J is TRBJ2-5 and V is TRBV20-1; 7 bases are shared with TRBD2. V dropped 1 base and J dropped 2; count of bases not matched to a gene: 7. The CDR3 loop spans 15 amino acids. Germline loops: CDR1 DFQATT, CDR2 SNEGSKA (reference sequence). The CDR3 loop reads CSARALTGGQETQYF. CDR3 coding DNA: TGCAGTGCTAGAGCCTTAACGGGGGGTCAAGAGACCCAGTACTTC.

The table lists this clonotype with a few counts. The gene calls are TRBV12-3 or TRBV12-4 and TRBJ1-1; D gene ambiguous. V gave up 5 bases and J gave up 3 bases, with 16 bases separating them. This CDR3 has 15 residues. The CDR3, as DNA: TGTGCCAGCAGTCCAATCCTGCAAGGGCACACTGAAGCTTTCTTT. This gives the protein CASSPILQGHTEAFF.

The chain employs TRBV7-2 and TRBJ2-3, with 8 bases that match TRBD2. Per germline, CDR1 SGHTA and CDR2 FQGNSA. The CDR3 has 17 residues. With 2 bases clipped from V and 0 bases from J, the junction kept 7 bases outside the gene matches. In DNA form, the CDR3 reads TGTGCCAGCAGCTTACGACGGCTAGCGGGCAGCACAGATACGCAGTATTTT. Translated, it gives CASSLRRLAGSTDTQYF. Together with reference TRBV7-2 and TRBJ2-3, the CDR3 gives the full variable domain: GAGVSQSPSNKVTEKGKDVELRCDPISGHTALYWYRQSLGQGLEFLIYFQGNSAPDKSGLPSDRFSAERTGGSVSTLTIQRTQQEDSAVYLCASSLRRLAGSTDTQYFGPGTRLTVL.

There are a few counts of this clonotype. J is TRBJ2-1 and V is TRBV4-1; D not resolved. The CDR3 covers 15 residues. Germline-derived CDR1 and CDR2 are MGHRA and YSYEKL. Trimming took off 6 bases at V and 5 bases at J, with 17 bases between the two ends. CDR3 nucleotides: TGCGCCAGCAGGATCCGGGCCTTTTCAAACAATGAGCAGTTCTTC. Translating it yields CASRIRAFSNNEQFF.

This sequence joins TRBV24-1 and TRBJ1-5, with a tentative D call TRBD1 (5 bases). This CDR3 is built from 13 residues. Trimming shortened V by 4 bases and J by 6 bases, and 9 bases separated the two germline ends. The germline CDR1 and CDR2 sequences are KGHDR and SFDVKD. For the CDR3, the DNA is TGTGCCACCAGTGAGAGGGGCGGTCAGCCCCAGCATTTT. Translation: CATSERGGQPQHF.

This clonotype was found many times. J is TRBJ2-5 and V is TRBV6-2 or TRBV6-3; no firm D call. Trimming cost V 2 bases and J 1 base, with 14 bases left between them. CDR3 length equals 16 residues. CDR1 MNHEY and CDR2 SVGEGT come from the germline V gene. The CDR3 spells CASSYSFPDSQETQYF. Here the CDR3 DNA reads TGTGCCAGCAGTTACAGCTTTCCGGATTCCCAAGAGACCCAGTACTTC.

This clonotype was counted at least ten times. The V and J genes are TRBV15 and TRBJ2-5; D not certain. Trimming cost V 0 bases and J 5 bases, with 4 bases left between them. The CDR3 is 12 residues long. Germline V lookup: CDR1 LNHNV, CDR2 YYDKDF (reference sequence). CDR3 sequence reads: CATSRDAETQYF. The DNA of the CDR3 is TGTGCCACCAGCAGAGATGCGGAGACCCAGTACTTC.

The rearrangement links TRBV5-1 to TRBJ1-1, with D possibly TRBD1 on 5 matching bases. The V end was cut by 9 bases, the J end by 4 bases, with 13 bases between. Germline CDR1 reads SGHRS; CDR2 reads YFSETQ. There are 12 residues in the CDR3. This CDR3 reads CATSSGGTEAFF. The CDR3 DNA sequence: TGCGCCACCTCCTCTGGGGGCACTGAAGCTTTCTTT.

This clonotype has a handful of counts. The chain couples TRBV10-3 to TRBJ1-6, with D possibly matching TRBD1 (5 bases). V was cut by 6 bases and J by 0 bases, with 9 bases left in between. Germline lookup yields CDR1 ENHRY and CDR2 SYGVKD. This CDR3 region has 15 residues. The CDR3 DNA reads as TGTGCCATCAGCCCGACAGCCTCCTATAATTCACCCCTCCACTTT. Encoded protein: CAISPTASYNSPLHF.

There are many counts of this clonotype. V and J are TRBV5-1 and TRBJ2-5, with 10 bases that match TRBD2. Germline CDR1 is SGHRS and CDR2 is YFSETQ. The CDR3 is 16 amino acids. V shed 0 bases, J shed 3 bases, and the junction held 5 bases outside the gene matches. CDR3 protein: CASSLGAGGSEETQYF. CDR3 in DNA: TGCGCCAGCAGCTTGGGAGCGGGGGGGTCGGAAGAGACCCAGTACTTC. Filled out from reference TRBV5-1 and TRBJ2-5, the complete variable domain reads KAGVTQTPRYLIKTRGQQVTLSCSPISGHRSVSWYQQTPGQGLQFLFEYFSETQRNKGNFPGRFSGRQFSNSRSEMNVSTLELGDSALYLCASSLGAGGSEETQYFGPGTRLLVL.

This clonotype was detected only a few times. V and J are TRBV5-4 and TRBJ1-2, with a weak D call TRBD1 (5 bases). Germline CDR1 SGHNT, CDR2 YYREEE (reference sequence). This CDR3 is 13 amino acids long. Trimming cost V 1 base and J 7 bases, with 11 bases left between them. The CDR3 is CASSLWGMGGYTF. In DNA form, the CDR3 reads TGTGCCAGCAGCTTGTGGGGGATGGGTGGCTACACCTTC.

This clonotype turned up a few times. This chain connects TRBV18 to TRBJ1-2; 8 bases match TRBD1. Germline CDR1 is KGHSH and CDR2 is LQKENI. This CDR3 region has 16 residues. V lost 3 bases, J lost 4 bases, and 10 bases stayed unmatched. The CDR3 sequence: CASSPLDRGSTYGYTF. In nucleotides, the CDR3 is TGTGCCAGCTCACCTCTAGACAGGGGAAGTACCTATGGCTACACCTTC.

In its sample, this clonotype was seen many times. V gene TRBV5-6 combines with J gene TRBJ1-2, with unresolved D. Germline CDR1 reads SGHDT; CDR2 reads YYEEEE. The CDR3 has 13 amino acids. V dropped 0 bases and J dropped 4 bases, with 7 bases sitting between them. The CDR3 region has the DNA TGTGCCAGCAGCTTGGGGTCAACCTATGGCTACACCTTC. This codes for CASSLGSTYGYTF.